Sequencing of this TCR beta chain was carried out in a study of Tregs in tolerant kidney transplant recipients. Study-level results: Biological reproducibility was not directly addressed in this study.

The nonmyeloablative bone marrow transplants came from related graft donors, with transient mixed chimerism. As to this clone: The target antigen is unknown.

Germline CDR1 and CDR2: SGHRS and YFSETQ. Unmatched junction bases numbered 4, after V lost 0 bases and J lost 0 bases. The CDR3 runs to 18 residues. Assay used: immunoSEQ multiplex PCR; TCRdb lists only in-frame clones, some missing. The repertoire holds 45,000 to 55,000 clones, with about 90% as singletons. The chain is built from TRBV5-1 and TRBJ2-3, with 13 bases identical to TRBD2. The sequence came from a human patient who received a combined kidney and bone marrow transplant. Some T cells may be transferred from the graft donor. Here the sequenced sample was CD8+ T cells from blood (PBMCs), taken 24 months after the transplant. The CDR3 is CASSLGLAGGSSTDTQYF. The CDR3 DNA reads TGCGCCAGCAGCTTGGGACTAGCGGGGGGTTCCAGCACAGATACGCAGTATTTT.